The rows below give T cell receptor beta chains drawn from one sample of a study of blood T cell repertoires in COVID-19. Assay: immunoSEQ multiplex PCR; the TCRdb copy retains only in-frame clones and omits some. Among under 80,000 clones, 80% to 90% were seen once, and the ten largest hold more than 4.5%. The sequenced material came from peripheral blood. The receptors originated from a woman of 80 years or more with active or convalescent COVID-19. CDR3s leave out the opening cysteine and the closing phenylalanine or tryptophan.

CDR3 protein	V gene	J gene	CDR3 length
ASSQVVGGSGNTIY	TRBV3-1/TRBV3-2	TRBJ1-3	14
AWDSGTHTGELF	TRBV30	TRBJ2-2	12
ASSLSGYYRKAF	TRBV7-3	TRBJ1-1	12
SVTGTGSTYEQY	TRBV29-1	TRBJ2-7	12
ASSELGEVTDTQY	TRBV2	TRBJ2-3	13
AWSVVTADTGELF	TRBV30	TRBJ2-2	13
ASSSDNFYGYT	TRBV28	TRBJ1-2	11
ASTLRAGQDSYEQY	TRBV27	TRBJ2-7	14
ATSRDRGRSYGYT	TRBV15	TRBJ1-2	13
ASSLAVEANSPLH	TRBV5-1	TRBJ1-6	13
SVWDREISGRWETQY	TRBV29-1	TRBJ2-5	15
PTTRAGGGGDTGELF	TRBV2	TRBJ2-2	15
ASSLISGGQETQY	TRBV7-3	TRBJ2-5	13
ASSLSGIWVSLH	TRBV28	TRBJ1-6	12
ASSDGQGARETQY	TRBV10-2	TRBJ2-5	13
ASSLGGRTEAF	TRBV12-3/TRBV12-4	TRBJ1-1	11
ATSDLRGGTDTQY	TRBV24-1	TRBJ2-3	13
ASRDRGPNTGELF	TRBV6-5	TRBJ2-2	13
ASSYGGQGFIEAF	TRBV6-2/TRBV6-3	TRBJ1-1	13
ASGVGGGETQY	TRBV7-3	TRBJ2-5	11
ASSLTGQGNYGYT	TRBV19	TRBJ1-2	13
AWSGYGRRESGYT	TRBV30	TRBJ1-2	13
ASSLTSSGSLDTQY	TRBV7-3	TRBJ2-3	14
ASSPQGLAGETQY	TRBV7-3	TRBJ2-5	13
ASSFGQISYEQY	TRBV28	TRBJ2-7	12
ASSKTSGRGETQY	TRBV5-1	TRBJ2-5	13
ASSQEIGGGGITGELF	TRBV4-3	TRBJ2-2	16
ASSQVWGDTEAF	TRBV4-3	TRBJ1-1	12
ASSTTGAATNEKLF	TRBV7-9	TRBJ1-4	14
ASSPHGGGTDTQY	TRBV5-4	TRBJ2-3	13
ASSSRGLAANSYNEQF	TRBV19	TRBJ2-1	16
ASSSRDYSGANVLT	TRBV7-9	TRBJ2-6	14
ASGQSSLDEKLF	TRBV11-3	TRBJ1-4	12
AWSARGQGASPLH	TRBV30	TRBJ1-6	13
ASRETAPRTEAF	TRBV2	TRBJ1-1	12
ASSLDGYEQY	TRBV5-6	TRBJ2-7	10
ASSLGQYSNQPQH	TRBV7-2	TRBJ1-5	13
ASSPRNYGYT	TRBV18	TRBJ1-2	10
ASSLQTSGRATEQF	TRBV9	TRBJ2-1	14
ASSDGGVADTQY	TRBV25-1	TRBJ2-3	12
ASTAGTSGSETQY	TRBV5-1	TRBJ2-5	13
ASARLGGTDTQY	TRBV19	TRBJ2-3	12
ASSSRLAGGPADTQY	TRBV7-9	TRBJ2-3	15
ASSLAGGINSPLH	TRBV7-8	TRBJ1-6	13
ASGSGQGALSYEQY	TRBV5-1	TRBJ2-7	14
ASSPSQGDTQY	TRBV18	TRBJ2-3	11
ASGDQGATGELF	TRBV10-3	TRBJ2-2	12
ASSPQIAGNTDTQY	TRBV18	TRBJ2-3	14
ASSTPPGGGYT	TRBV9	TRBJ1-2	11
ASSATQSYEQY	TRBV7-9	TRBJ2-7	11